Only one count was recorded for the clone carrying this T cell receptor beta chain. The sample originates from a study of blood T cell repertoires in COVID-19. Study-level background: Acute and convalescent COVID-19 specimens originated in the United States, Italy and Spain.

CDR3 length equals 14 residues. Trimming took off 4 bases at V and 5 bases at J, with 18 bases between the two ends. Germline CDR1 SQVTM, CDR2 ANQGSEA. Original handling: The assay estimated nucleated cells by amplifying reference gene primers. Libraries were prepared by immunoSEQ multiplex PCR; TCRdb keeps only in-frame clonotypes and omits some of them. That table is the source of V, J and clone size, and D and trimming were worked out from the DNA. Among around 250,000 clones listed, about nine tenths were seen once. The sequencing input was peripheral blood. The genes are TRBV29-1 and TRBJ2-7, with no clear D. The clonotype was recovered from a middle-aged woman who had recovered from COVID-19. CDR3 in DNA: TGCAGCGTTGCTTCCCCTCCCTCGTTCCACGAGCAGTACTTC. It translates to CSVASPPSFHEQYF.